This T cell receptor (beta chain) was sequenced during a study of long-term antiretroviral therapy in people with HIV. The CDR3 has 16 amino acids. The V gene lost 1 base and the J gene lost 7 bases, with 17 bases spanning the gap. CDR1 is SGHTA and CDR2 is FQGNSA in the germline V gene. Running of the v3.0 immunoSEQ assay took place at survey level. Sequencing was performed with immunoSEQ multiplex PCR; in TCRdb, only in-frame clones are kept and a portion is missing. There are around 37,000 clones in the sample; 70% to 90% occur only once, and less than 5.5% lies in the top ten. The sequence derives from a man between 18 and 35 years old with HIV. Specimen: unsorted PBMCs, collected roughly 3.3 years after starting antiretroviral therapy. The chain combines TRBV7-2 with TRBJ1-5; TRBD1 is a possible D gene (5 bases). The CDR3 loop is CASSLGTGRGDQPQHF. The CDR3 DNA follows: TGTGCCAGCAGCTTAGGGACGGGGCGAGGGGACCAGCCCCAGCATTTT.